This record covers a single TCR beta chain. The antigen remains unidentified. Clones were sequenced by immunoSEQ multiplex PCR, and TCRdb holds only the in-frame ones, with some missing. Of 150,000 or so clones listed, approximately 90% are singletons. These data come from a study of T cell responses to AZD1222 COVID-19 vaccine. Findings and limits, study-wide: Breadth and depth of Spike-specific TCRs rose after two AZD1222 doses. Clonal diversity may have been underestimated, and the donors were mostly white British, with more females than males. Scientists sampled the repertoires only once the peak T cell response had passed.

V lost 5 bases, J lost 5 bases, and 8 bases lay in between. CDR3 length: 12 residues. Germline-derived CDR1 and CDR2 are LNHDA and SQIVND (reference sequence). Timing groups of about 4 and about 12 weeks for second doses were pooled. The chain employs TRBV19 and TRBJ2-3; no reliable D call. Here the sequenced sample was peripheral blood, taken 28 days after the second AZD1222 dose. The clonotype comes from an adult who received the AZD1222 COVID-19 vaccine. CDR3 residues: CASSARLDTQYF. The CDR3, as DNA: TGTGCCAGTAGTGCCCGACTAGATACGCAGTATTTT.